A single sample gave rise to the 13 T cell receptor beta chains below, sequenced in a study of identifying expanded T cells in peripheral blood. Repertoires were generated with immunoSEQ multiplex PCR, while TCRdb's copy carries only in-frame clones and drops some. The table records more than 85,000 clones, roughly nine tenths of them present only once. Sequenced input: blood. The receptor set was obtained from a person between 18 and 75 years old in good health.

The gene calls are TRBV9 and TRBJ2-3, with D hard to call. The CDR3 extends over 12 amino acids. V lost 0 bases, J lost 3 bases, and 2 bases lay in between. Germline CDR1 reads SGDLS; CDR2 reads YYNGEE. The CDR3, as DNA: TGTGCCAGCAGCGTAGCGACAGATACGCAGTATTTT. Its protein product is CASSVATDTQYF. Together with reference TRBV9 and TRBJ2-3, the CDR3 gives the full variable domain: DSGVTQTPKHLITATGQRVTLRCSPRSGDLSVYWYQQSLDQGLQFLIQYYNGEERAKGNILERFSAQQFPDLHSELNLSSLELGDSALYFCASSVATDTQYFGPGTRLTVL.

This chain uses TRBV28 with TRBJ1-1; D is ambiguous. Trimming took 6 bases from V and 10 from J, leaving 18 bases between them. Germline V gene lookup returns CDR1 MDHEN and CDR2 SYDVKM. The CDR3 is 13 residues long. CDR3: CASRASSSGLAFF. The CDR3 DNA is TGTGCCAGCAGGGCCTCTAGCAGCGGTCTAGCTTTCTTT.

V and J are TRBV15 and TRBJ1-2; D may be TRBD1 (5 bases). Germline V gene lookup returns CDR1 LNHNV and CDR2 YYDKDF (reference sequence). Trimming removed 0 bases at V and 3 bases at J, with 14 bases between. The CDR3 is 16 amino acids. The CDR3, as DNA: TGTGCCACCAGCAGAGATATCGGGGGGTACGACTATGGCTACACCTTC. Protein sequence: CATSRDIGGYDYGYTF.

The chain links TRBV7-9 to TRBJ2-5, with a weak D call TRBD2 (5 bases). Germline V lookup: CDR1 SEHNR, CDR2 FQNEAQ (reference sequence). The CDR3 runs to 14 residues. Trimming pared 2 bases from V and 1 base from J, leaving 8 bases between. The CDR3 is CASSLSSSQETQYF. The DNA of the CDR3 is TGTGCCAGCAGCTTATCTAGCAGCCAAGAGACCCAGTACTTC.

This chain uses TRBV7-9 with TRBJ2-1; no firm D call. The germline V gene has CDR1 SEHNR and CDR2 FQNEAQ (reference sequence). The V end lost 3 bases, the J end lost 4 bases, and 7 bases lay between the germline ends. The CDR3 contains 13 residues. CDR3 residues: CASSLDGYNEQFF. The CDR3 DNA reads as TGTGCCAGCAGCTTGGACGGATACAATGAGCAGTTCTTC.

This clone appeared a few times. The rearrangement joins TRBV7-9 to TRBJ1-1, with 7 bases identical to TRBD1. CDR1 is SEHNR and CDR2 is FQNEAQ in the germline V gene (reference sequence). This CDR3 is 16 amino acids long. V lost 5 bases to trimming and J lost 0 bases; unmatched junction nucleotides: 9. CDR3 protein: CASSKPGQSMNTEAFF. As DNA, the CDR3 is TGTGCCAGCAGCAAGCCGGGACAGAGCATGAACACTGAAGCTTTCTTT.

The J gene is TRBJ2-5, the V gene TRBV21-1; TRBD2, the table's D call, was not compared with the DNA. TRBV21-1 is a documented pseudogene. CDR3 size: 16 residues. The CDR3 nucleotides are TGTGCCAGCAGCAAAGGAAGAGGGGGGGCCAGGGAGACCCAGTACTTC. Its protein is CASSKGRGGARETQYF.

The chain couples TRBV13 to TRBJ2-2; no definite D call. This CDR3 region has 20 residues. Germline values: CDR1 PRHDT, CDR2 FYEKMQ (reference sequence). Trimming removed 7 bases at V and 1 base at J, with 28 bases between. This CDR3 is CASTRGPLIWREKNTGELFF. The CDR3 DNA is TGTGCCAGCACCCGAGGCCCCCTTATTTGGCGAGAGAAGAACACCGGGGAGCTGTTTTTT.

In its sample, this clone was seen a few times. The chain joins TRBV7-6 to TRBJ2-1; D is unresolved. The V end lost 0 bases, the J end lost 5 bases, and 5 bases lay between the germline ends. This CDR3 comprises 13 residues. Germline CDR1 is SGHVS and CDR2 is FNYEAQ. For the CDR3, the DNA is TGTGCCAGCAGCTTAGCCACGAACAATGAGCAGTTCTTC. This encodes CASSLATNNEQFF. The whole variable domain, remainder taken from reference TRBV7-6 and TRBJ2-1, is GAGVSQSPRYKVTKRGQDVALRCDPISGHVSLYWYRQALGQGPEFLTYFNYEAQQDKSGLPNDRFSAERPEGSISTLTIQRTEQRDSAMYRCASSLATNNEQFFGPGTRLTVL.

There are a few counts of this clone. The chain employs TRBV11-1 and TRBJ1-1; no clear D gene. CDR1 and CDR2 (germline): SGHAT, FQDESV (reference sequence). Trimming stripped 3 bases from V and 5 bases from J, with 13 bases between. This CDR3 spans 14 amino acids. CDR3 DNA: TGTGCCAGCAGCTTGGTGGGAGGCGGGACTGAAGCTTTCTTT. Translating it yields CASSLVGGGTEAFF.

V is TRBV10-3 and J is TRBJ2-7; 9 bases are a match to TRBD1. Trimming cost V 1 base and J 1 base; bases outside gene matches: 5. The CDR3 is made up of 16 amino acids. Germline CDR1 is ENHRY and CDR2 is SYGVKD. CDR3 in amino acids: CAISEFSGTGSYEQYF. As DNA, the CDR3 is TGTGCCATCAGTGAGTTCTCCGGGACAGGGTCCTACGAGCAGTACTTC.

The chain carries TRBV10-3 and TRBJ2-5, with 9 bases matching TRBD1. Germline values: CDR1 ENHRY, CDR2 SYGVKD. CDR3 size: 14 residues. Germline trimming cut 6 bases from V and 5 bases from J; bases unmatched to any gene: 7. The CDR3 protein is CAIRQQGAGETQYF. The CDR3 DNA reads TGTGCCATCAGACAACAGGGGGCGGGGGAGACCCAGTACTTC.

This chain connects TRBV21-1 to TRBJ1-6. TRBV21-1 is a pseudogene. This CDR3 region has 14 residues. The CDR3 DNA sequence: TGTGCCAGCAGCAAAGGTATGGGGGATTCACCCCTCCACTTT. Amino acid sequence: CASSKGMGDSPLHF.